The rows below give T cell receptor beta chains drawn from one sample of a study of blood T cell repertoires in COVID-19. The protocol was immunoSEQ multiplex PCR, while the TCRdb copy is restricted to in-frame clones and leaves out a portion. The table records under 400,000 clones, 90% of them present only once. The sequencing input was peripheral blood. The receptor source for this set is a man aged 18 to 29 with active or convalescent COVID-19. Both conserved end residues are part of each CDR3. D genes are given only for firm matches. A row's size may be missing; if present it is once, few, many or a size class.

j_call: TRBJ1-4; d_call: NA; v_call: TRBV15; clone_size: NA; cdr3_aa: CATSRVLGGYEKLFF; cdr3_nt: TGTGCCACCAGCAGAGTGCTAGGGGGTTATGAAAAACTGTTTTTT
j_call: TRBJ1-4; d_call: NA; v_call: TRBV20-1; clone_size: NA; cdr3_aa: CSAQIEKLFF; cdr3_nt: TGCAGTGCCCAGATTGAAAAACTGTTTTTT
j_call: TRBJ1-2; d_call: TRBD1; v_call: TRBV27; clone_size: NA; cdr3_aa: CASSLSGTANYGYTF; cdr3_nt: TGTGCCAGCAGTTTATCGGGGACAGCCAACTATGGCTACACCTTC
j_call: TRBJ2-7; d_call: TRBD1; v_call: TRBV19; clone_size: NA; cdr3_aa: CASSHRDRGTYEQYF; cdr3_nt: TGTGCCAGTAGTCACCGGGACAGGGGAACCTACGAGCAGTACTTC
j_call: TRBJ2-1; d_call: NA; v_call: TRBV6-5; clone_size: once; cdr3_aa: CASSRLERGEQFF; cdr3_nt: TGTGCCAGCAGTCGACTAGAACGGGGTGAGCAGTTCTTC
j_call: TRBJ2-7; d_call: TRBD2; v_call: TRBV4-2; clone_size: NA; cdr3_aa: CASSQDIGLGTYEQYF; cdr3_nt: TGTGCCAGCAGCCAAGATATTGGACTAGGGACCTACGAGCAGTACTTC
j_call: TRBJ2-7; d_call: TRBD1; v_call: TRBV7-8; clone_size: NA; cdr3_aa: CASSLRLGTVLYEQYF; cdr3_nt: TGTGCCAGCAGCCTACGGCTCGGGACAGTTCTCTACGAGCAGTACTTC
j_call: TRBJ1-1; d_call: TRBD1; v_call: TRBV28; clone_size: once; cdr3_aa: CASSGTGRGNTEAFF; cdr3_nt: TGTGCCAGCAGTGGGACAGGGCGGGGAAACACTGAAGCTTTCTTT
j_call: TRBJ2-5; d_call: TRBD2; v_call: TRBV7-2; clone_size: NA; cdr3_aa: CASSLGRGREVTQYF; cdr3_nt: TGTGCCAGCAGCTTAGGTCGGGGTCGGGAGGTGACCCAGTACTTC
j_call: TRBJ1-2; d_call: TRBD1; v_call: TRBV6-1; clone_size: NA; cdr3_aa: CASSLGTGTNYGYTF; cdr3_nt: TGTGCCAGCAGTTTAGGGACAGGAACTAACTATGGCTACACCTTC
j_call: TRBJ2-2; d_call: TRBD2; v_call: TRBV11-2; clone_size: once; cdr3_aa: CASSSERGGLTGELFF; cdr3_nt: TGTGCCAGCAGCTCAGAGCGGGGGGGACTTACCGGGGAGCTGTTTTTT
j_call: TRBJ2-7; d_call: NA; v_call: TRBV7-9; clone_size: NA; cdr3_aa: CASSFGAGAYEQYF; cdr3_nt: TGTGCCAGCAGCTTCGGCGCAGGGGCCTACGAGCAGTACTTC
j_call: TRBJ1-5; d_call: NA; v_call: TRBV20-1; clone_size: NA; cdr3_aa: CSASPVPSGTLINQPQHF; cdr3_nt: TGCAGTGCTAGTCCAGTACCTTCCGGGACACTGATAAATCAGCCCCAGCATTTT
j_call: TRBJ1-6; d_call: NA; v_call: TRBV27; clone_size: NA; cdr3_aa: CASSLGWDTGSSSLHF; cdr3_nt: TGTGCCAGCAGTTTAGGTTGGGACACCGGGTCAAGTTCCCTCCACTTT
j_call: TRBJ2-7; d_call: TRBD1; v_call: TRBV5-5; clone_size: NA; cdr3_aa: CASSWGQSTYEQYF; cdr3_nt: TGTGCCAGCAGCTGGGGACAGTCAACCTACGAGCAGTACTTC
j_call: TRBJ2-1; d_call: TRBD1; v_call: TRBV11-3; clone_size: once; cdr3_aa: CASSLGSGQGFDEQFF; cdr3_nt: TGTGCCAGCAGCTTAGGGTCTGGACAGGGGTTCGATGAGCAGTTCTTC
j_call: TRBJ1-5; d_call: NA; v_call: TRBV14; clone_size: NA; cdr3_aa: CASSPRKPVGRNQPQHF; cdr3_nt: TGTGCCAGCAGCCCTCGAAAACCAGTGGGGCGCAATCAGCCCCAGCATTTT
j_call: TRBJ2-5; d_call: TRBD1; v_call: TRBV9; clone_size: NA; cdr3_aa: CASSVVGGRETQYF; cdr3_nt: TGTGCCAGCAGCGTAGTAGGGGGCCGGGAGACCCAGTACTTC
j_call: TRBJ2-5; d_call: NA; v_call: TRBV12-3/TRBV12-4; clone_size: NA; cdr3_aa: CASNDSPRETQYF; cdr3_nt: TGTGCCAGCAACGACTCCCCACGAGAGACCCAGTACTTC
j_call: TRBJ2-1; d_call: TRBD2; v_call: TRBV18; clone_size: NA; cdr3_aa: CASSAGLANNEQFF; cdr3_nt: TGTGCCAGCTCAGCAGGACTAGCGAACAATGAGCAGTTCTTC
j_call: TRBJ2-5; d_call: NA; v_call: TRBV19; clone_size: NA; cdr3_aa: CASMNGETQYF; cdr3_nt: TGTGCCAGTATGAACGGGGAGACCCAGTACTTC
j_call: TRBJ2-5; d_call: NA; v_call: TRBV11-2; clone_size: once; cdr3_aa: CASSPGQLQETQYF; cdr3_nt: TGTGCCAGCAGCCCAGGACAGTTACAAGAGACCCAGTACTTC
j_call: TRBJ1-2; d_call: TRBD1; v_call: TRBV2; clone_size: NA; cdr3_aa: CASKTPQGDNYGYTF; cdr3_nt: TGTGCCAGCAAAACCCCACAGGGGGATAACTATGGCTACACCTTC
j_call: TRBJ2-3; d_call: NA; v_call: TRBV11-3; clone_size: NA; cdr3_aa: CASSLAVGSTQYF; cdr3_nt: TGTGCCAGCAGCCTAGCAGTGGGCTCTACGCAGTATTTT
j_call: TRBJ1-1; d_call: TRBD1; v_call: TRBV18; clone_size: NA; cdr3_aa: CASSPMRQGYTEAFF; cdr3_nt: TGTGCCAGCTCACCCATGCGACAGGGTTACACTGAAGCTTTCTTT
j_call: TRBJ1-4; d_call: NA; v_call: TRBV3-1/TRBV3-2; clone_size: NA; cdr3_aa: CASRDRYNEKLFF; cdr3_nt: TGTGCCAGCAGGGACAGATATAATGAAAAACTGTTTTTT
j_call: TRBJ1-2; d_call: NA; v_call: TRBV30; clone_size: NA; cdr3_aa: CAWDSYGYTF; cdr3_nt: TGTGCCTGGGACAGCTATGGCTACACCTTC
j_call: TRBJ2-2; d_call: TRBD1; v_call: TRBV28; clone_size: NA; cdr3_aa: CASTPAGAGGTGELFF; cdr3_nt: TGTGCCAGCACCCCAGCCGGGGCAGGGGGAACCGGGGAGCTGTTTTTT
j_call: TRBJ1-6; d_call: NA; v_call: TRBV10-2; clone_size: NA; cdr3_aa: CASSELQNNSPLHF; cdr3_nt: TGCGCCAGCAGTGAGCTACAGAATAATTCACCCCTCCACTTT
j_call: TRBJ2-5; d_call: TRBD2; v_call: TRBV4-1; clone_size: NA; cdr3_aa: CASSATSGNQETQYF; cdr3_nt: TGCGCCAGCAGCGCGACTAGCGGGAACCAAGAGACCCAGTACTTC
j_call: TRBJ2-2; d_call: TRBD1; v_call: TRBV24-1; clone_size: NA; cdr3_aa: CATSDRQGNLYTGELFF; cdr3_nt: TGTGCCACCAGTGACCGACAGGGCAATCTTTACACCGGGGAGCTGTTTTTT
j_call: TRBJ1-2; d_call: NA; v_call: TRBV6-1; clone_size: few; cdr3_aa: CASSESDGGYYGYTF; cdr3_nt: TGTGCCAGCAGTGAATCCGACGGAGGGTACTATGGCTACACCTTC